This entry describes one T cell receptor (beta chain). Its antigen is still unknown. V was trimmed by 5 bases and J by 4 bases, leaving 8 bases between them. The germline gives CDR1 MNHEY, CDR2 SVGAGI. This CDR3 region has 12 residues. Clones were sequenced by immunoSEQ multiplex PCR, and TCRdb holds only the in-frame ones, with some missing. In the table there are more than 850,000 clones, 78% of which are singletons. This entry belongs to a study of shared clonotypes between healthy human individuals. Notes on the study in general: Non-shared clonotypes showed lower generation probabilities than clonotypes common to all four donors.

The specimen sequenced was memory CD4+ T cells from PBMCs. Subset denoted: CD45RA-negative fraction. The chain joins TRBV6-5 to TRBJ1-1; D is undetermined. The clonotype originates from a man between 18 and 35 years old in good health. Some clones in this sample may be carry-over from other donors' samples. This chain's CDR3 is CASSPPGTEAFF. CDR3 bases: TGTGCCAGCAGTCCCCCGGGCACTGAAGCTTTCTTT.